Listed here are 22 T cell receptor beta chains from one sample, sequenced in a study of blood T cell repertoires in COVID-19. Profiled with immunoSEQ multiplex PCR; TCRdb holds only in-frame clones, not every one. The sample has approximately 400,000 clones, approximately 88% seen once. Sequencing was performed on peripheral blood. Receptors were obtained from a woman in her forties or fifties with COVID-19, enrolled during active disease.

The genes are TRBV30 and TRBJ1-1; 7 positions match TRBD1. This CDR3 has 15 residues. Germline V gives CDR1 GTSNPN, CDR2 SVGIG (reference sequence). The junction had 10 bases not matched to a gene; V was cut back by 3 bases and J by 3 bases. The CDR3 reads CAWRWRDRPYTEAFF. CDR3 coding DNA: TGTGCCTGGAGATGGAGGGACAGACCTTACACTGAAGCTTTCTTT. The whole variable domain, remainder taken from reference TRBV30 and TRBJ1-1, is SQTIHQWPATLVQPVGSPLSLECTVEGTSNPNLYWYRQAAGRGLQLLFYSVGIGQISSEVPQNLSASRPQDRQFILSSKKLLLSDSGFYLCAWRWRDRPYTEAFFGQGTRLTVV.

The chain links TRBV11-2 to TRBJ1-3, with D tentatively TRBD1 (5 bases). This CDR3 is built from 17 residues. V was clipped by 5 bases and J by 0 bases, with 17 bases between them. Germline CDR1 reads SGHAT; CDR2 reads FQNNGV. The CDR3 DNA reads as TGTGCCAGCAGCCGAATGGAGGGGTTGTCCTCTGGAAACACCATATATTTT. It translates to CASSRMEGLSSGNTIYF. Supplemented by reference TRBV11-2 and TRBJ1-3, the full variable domain reads EAGVAQSPRYKIIEKRQSVAFWCNPISGHATLYWYQQILGQGPKLLIQFQNNGVVDDSQLPKDRFSAERLKGVDSTLKIQPAKLEDSAVYLCASSRMEGLSSGNTIYFGEGSWLTVV.

The genes are TRBV6-2 or TRBV6-3 and TRBJ2-1; a possible D gene is TRBD1 (6 bases). The CDR3 is 11 amino acids. Germline V gene data show CDR1 as MNHEY and CDR2 as SVGEGT. The germline V and J ends were trimmed by 5 bases and 13 bases, with 12 bases remaining between them. Written as DNA, the CDR3 is TGTGCCAGCAGTCCGAACAGGGATCAGTTCTTC. This sequence encodes CASSPNRDQFF.

This chain joins TRBV7-8 and TRBJ1-1, with 8 bases matching TRBD1. Germline CDR1 is SGHVS and CDR2 is FQNEAQ. With 5 bases clipped from V and 2 bases from J, the junction kept 7 bases outside the gene matches. CDR3 length equals 15 residues. The CDR3 DNA is TGTGCCAGCAGCCCGCTGGACAGGGAAAACACTGAAGCTTTCTTT. Translation gives CASSPLDRENTEAFF.

There are a few counts of this clone. The chain recombines TRBV29-1 with TRBJ1-1; D remains ambiguous. V was cut by 3 bases and J by 5 bases, with 13 bases left in between. Germline CDR1 reads SQVTM; CDR2 reads ANQGSEA. The CDR3 extends over 13 amino acids. The CDR3 nucleotides are TGCAGCGTTGACTACGGTGTGAGTACTGAAGCTTTCTTT. Translation: CSVDYGVSTEAFF.

The chain carries TRBV18 and TRBJ1-4; D not certain. Trimming removed 3 bases at V and 4 bases at J, with 9 bases between. The CDR3 sequence is 14 residues long. Germline V gene data show CDR1 as KGHSH and CDR2 as LQKENI. The CDR3 region has the DNA TGTGCCAGCTCACCTGGAGGGTTTAATGAAAAACTGTTTTTT. This encodes CASSPGGFNEKLFF.

V gene TRBV20-1 combines with J gene TRBJ1-5; tentatively, D is TRBD1 (6 bases). Germline V gene sequence: CDR1 DFQATT, CDR2 SNEGSKA (reference sequence). The V end was cut by 3 bases, the J end by 11 bases, with 20 bases between. CDR3 length equals 14 residues. CDR3 bases: TGCAGTGCTAGTAAACAGGGATTAGGGGGAGCCCAGCATTTT. Its protein product is CSASKQGLGGAQHF.

This clone has more than one count but fewer than ten. This sequence joins TRBV12-3 or TRBV12-4 and TRBJ1-2, with a possible D match to TRBD1 (6 bases). The length of the CDR3 is 13 residues. The V end lost 8 bases, the J end lost 4 bases, and 14 bases lay between the germline ends. The DNA of the CDR3 is TGTGCCAGCCGAAGGGACACCACCTATGGCTACACCTTC. Residues: CASRRDTTYGYTF.

The chain is built from TRBV6-5 and TRBJ2-7, with D perhaps matching TRBD2 (6 bases). The germline CDR1 and CDR2 sequences are MNHEY and SVGAGI. This CDR3 is built from 13 residues. V lost 11 bases, J lost 7 bases, and 21 bases lay in between. The CDR3 region is CASGESSLREQYF. CDR3 DNA sequence: TGTGCCTCGGGGGAGTCCTCCCTAAGGGAGCAGTACTTC.

The chain has TRBV4-1 and TRBJ1-2; D unresolved. There are 15 residues in the CDR3. The V gene's germline CDR1 is MGHRA and CDR2 YSYEKL. The V end was cut by 0 bases, the J end by 4 bases, with 12 bases between. Here the CDR3 DNA reads TGCGCCAGCAGCCAAGAGGAGGGCGCGGGCTATGGCTACACCTTC. It specifies CASSQEEGAGYGYTF.

The genes are TRBV9 and TRBJ1-2; D is unresolved. Germline lookup yields CDR1 SGDLS and CDR2 YYNGEE. Trimming stripped 0 bases from V and 1 base from J, with 31 bases between. There are 22 residues in the CDR3. CDR3 region: CASSVGTDPEEGRFAFNYGYTF. The CDR3, as DNA: TGTGCCAGCAGCGTAGGGACTGATCCAGAAGAGGGCAGATTCGCCTTTAACTATGGCTACACCTTC.

The genes are TRBV10-2 and TRBJ1-1; TRBD1 might be the D (6 bases). Per the germline V gene, CDR1 is WSHSY and CDR2 is SAAADI. V was shortened by 6 bases and J by 1 base, with 9 bases between the two germline ends. CDR3 length: 13 amino acids. The CDR3 DNA reads TGCGCCAGCAGGGACAGCTCGAACACTGAAGCTTTCTTT. Translated, it gives CASRDSSNTEAFF.

The chain employs TRBV3-1 (or the pseudogene TRBV3-2) and TRBJ2-7, with a possible D match to TRBD2 (6 bases). This CDR3 is built from 13 residues. Trimming removed 4 bases at V and 5 bases at J, with 12 bases between. The V gene's germline CDR1 is LGHDT and CDR2 YNNKEL (reference sequence). The chain's CDR3 is CASSRGVTHEQYF. CDR3 nucleotides: TGTGCCAGCAGCCGCGGGGTGACCCACGAGCAGTACTTC.

The V call is TRBV12-5, the J call TRBJ2-3; D is unresolved. Germline V gene sequence: CDR1 LGHNT, CDR2 FRNRAP. V lost 1 base to trimming and J lost 3 bases, with 11 bases between them. The CDR3 extends over 15 amino acids. CDR3 protein: CASGLASSGTDTQYF. The CDR3 nucleotides are TGTGCTAGTGGTTTGGCCTCTTCCGGGACAGATACGCAGTATTTT.

The chain combines TRBV18 with TRBJ2-3; TRBD1 agrees at 11 bases. This CDR3 is built from 17 residues. V lost 2 bases, J lost 3 bases, and 7 bases stayed unmatched. The germline V gene has CDR1 KGHSH and CDR2 LQKENI. In DNA, the CDR3 is TGTGCCAGCTCACCATATCTCGGGACAGGGGGAACAGATACGCAGTATTTT. Its protein is CASSPYLGTGGTDTQYF.

The chain recombines TRBV10-3 with TRBJ1-4; D may be TRBD1 (6 bases). The CDR3 spans 13 residues. CDR1 ENHRY and CDR2 SYGVKD come from the germline V gene. Between the trimmed V and J ends, which lost 11 bases and 8 bases, there was a span of 18 bases. The CDR3 DNA reads TGTGCCTCCCTGGCGGGCAGGGGCGAAAAACTGTTTTTT. Protein sequence: CASLAGRGEKLFF.

This clone has a single count. This chain links TRBV3-1 (or the pseudogene TRBV3-2) with TRBJ1-2; 9 nucleotides line up with TRBD1. There are 15 residues in the CDR3. Looked up from germline, CDR1 is LGHDT and CDR2 is YNNKEL (reference sequence). V trimming: 4 bases; J trimming: 5 bases; junction bases outside the gene matches: 8. The CDR3 region is CASSRMGQGFYGYTF. The CDR3 nucleotides read TGTGCCAGCAGCCGGATGGGACAGGGATTTTATGGCTACACCTTC.

This chain uses TRBV11-3 with TRBJ2-7; 8 bases align to TRBD1. This CDR3 contains 13 residues. The V gene's germline CDR1 is SGHNT and CDR2 YENEEA. V lost 6 bases, J lost 6 bases, and 7 bases stayed unmatched. The CDR3 sequence is CASSSDRVGEQYF. The CDR3 DNA reads as TGTGCCAGCAGTTCGGACAGGGTTGGCGAGCAGTACTTC.

This rearrangement joins TRBV6-5 to TRBJ1-3; 11 bases fit TRBD1. This CDR3 comprises 15 residues. V lost 2 bases and J lost 7; bases outside the gene matches: 4. CDR1 MNHEY and CDR2 SVGAGI come from the germline V gene. Here the CDR3 reads CASSYGGTGGNTIYF. CDR3 bases: TGTGCCAGCAGTTACGGTGGGACAGGGGGGAACACCATATATTTT.

This clone was seen just once. This chain uses TRBV5-8 with TRBJ1-2; 7 bases match TRBD1. The CDR3 consists of 15 residues. The V and J ends lost 4 bases and 2 bases, in that order; junction bases with no gene match: 8. The V gene's germline CDR1 is SGHTS and CDR2 YDEGEE. The CDR3 loop reads CASSPTGTWNYGYTF. The CDR3 DNA follows: TGTGCCAGCAGCCCGACAGGGACGTGGAACTATGGCTACACCTTC.

This chain connects TRBV6-1 to TRBJ2-1; D perhaps matches TRBD1 (5 bases). Germline loops: CDR1 MNHNS, CDR2 SASEGT. V was cut by 0 bases and J by 15 bases, with 18 bases left in between. The length of the CDR3 is 14 residues. The CDR3 region is CASSEAPTRTRAFF. The DNA of the CDR3 is TGTGCCAGCAGTGAAGCGCCCACCAGGACACGGGCGTTCTTC.

The chain is built from TRBV30 and TRBJ1-2; 7 bases align to TRBD1. CDR1 and CDR2 (germline): GTSNPN, SVGIG (reference sequence). Trimming took 5 bases from V and 6 from J; bases not matched to a gene: 9. The CDR3 loop spans 13 amino acids. The DNA for the CDR3 is TGTGCCTGGTCCACAGGGGTAGGAGATGGCTACACCTTC. Protein sequence: CAWSTGVGDGYTF.